This TCR beta chain was observed in a study of T-cell memory formation after mild COVID-19. Study summary: TCR clusters were largely donor specific.

The CDR3 runs 16 residues. In germline, CDR1 is SGHAT, CDR2 FQDESV (reference sequence). Losses at the gene ends were 4 bases for V and 7 bases for J; bases not matched to a gene: 6. Study findings and constraints: Among clones contracting day 15 to 85, CD4/CD8 was balanced, whereas later expanders leaned CD4+. There were some responding clones in pre-infection memory, which suggested that cross-reactive memory had joined.

This clonotype was observed a few times. Its antigen remains unidentified. One entry per CDR3 protein, called by TCRdb with MiXCR from the 5' RACE reads. The data show under 400,000 distinct CDR3 sequences, roughly 21% seen once. The sequencing input was PBMCs or a T cell subset sorted from them (not recorded which). The source is an adult woman who had mild COVID-19 (a few samples of this study predate the infection). Cell type and time point are not known. The chain carries TRBV11-1 and TRBJ2-1, with TRBD2 matching over 14 bases. The CDR3 is CASSSTGTSGSNEQFF. In nucleotides, the CDR3 is TGTGCCAGCAGCTCCACCGGGACTAGCGGGAGTAATGAGCAGTTCTTC.